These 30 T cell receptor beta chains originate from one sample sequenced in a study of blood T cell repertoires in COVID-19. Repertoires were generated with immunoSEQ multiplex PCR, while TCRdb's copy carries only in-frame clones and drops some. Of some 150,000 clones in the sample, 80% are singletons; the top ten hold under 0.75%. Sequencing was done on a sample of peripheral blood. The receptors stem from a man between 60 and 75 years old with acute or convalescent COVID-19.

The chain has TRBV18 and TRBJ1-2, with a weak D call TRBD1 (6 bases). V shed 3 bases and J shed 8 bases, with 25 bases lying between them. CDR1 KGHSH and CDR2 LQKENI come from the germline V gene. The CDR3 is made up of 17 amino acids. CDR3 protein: CASSPYPLEQGPYGYTF. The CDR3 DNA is TGTGCCAGCTCACCCTACCCGCTTGAGCAGGGGCCCTACGGCTACACCTTC.

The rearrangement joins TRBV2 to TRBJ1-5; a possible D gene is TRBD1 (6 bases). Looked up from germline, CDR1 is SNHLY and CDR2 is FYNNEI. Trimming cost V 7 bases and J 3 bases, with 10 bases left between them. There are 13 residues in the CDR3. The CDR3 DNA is TGTGCCAGCACTGGGGGGGCCAATCAGCCCCAGCATTTT. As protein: CASTGGANQPQHF.

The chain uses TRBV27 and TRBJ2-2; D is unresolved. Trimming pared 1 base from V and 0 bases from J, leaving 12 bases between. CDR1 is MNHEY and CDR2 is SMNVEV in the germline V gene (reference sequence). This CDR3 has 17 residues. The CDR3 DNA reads TGTGCCAGCAGTTTATACGGCGGAACCACGAACACCGGGGAGCTGTTTTTT. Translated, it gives CASSLYGGTTNTGELFF.

The CDR3 spells CASSLQGASTEAFF. The DNA for the CDR3 is TGTGCCAGCAGCCTACAGGGGGCGTCTACTGAAGCTTTCTTT. The chain has TRBV7-3 and TRBJ1-1; 9 nucleotides align to TRBD1. The CDR3 totals 14 residues. Germline values: CDR1 SGHTA, CDR2 FQGTGA. Losses at the gene ends were 5 bases for V and 5 bases for J; bases not matched to a gene: 6.

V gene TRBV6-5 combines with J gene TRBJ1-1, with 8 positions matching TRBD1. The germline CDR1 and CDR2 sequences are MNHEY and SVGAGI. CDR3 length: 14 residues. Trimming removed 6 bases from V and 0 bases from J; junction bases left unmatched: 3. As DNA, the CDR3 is TGTGCCAGCAGCTCAGGGGGCATGAACACTGAAGCTTTCTTT. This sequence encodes CASSSGGMNTEAFF.

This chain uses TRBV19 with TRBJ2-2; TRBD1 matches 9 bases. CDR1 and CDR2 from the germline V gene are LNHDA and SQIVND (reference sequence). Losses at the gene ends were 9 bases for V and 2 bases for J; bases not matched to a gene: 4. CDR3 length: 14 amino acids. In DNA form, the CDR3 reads TGTGCCAGCCACAGGGGGCCCAACACCGGGGAGCTGTTTTTT. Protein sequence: CASHRGPNTGELFF.

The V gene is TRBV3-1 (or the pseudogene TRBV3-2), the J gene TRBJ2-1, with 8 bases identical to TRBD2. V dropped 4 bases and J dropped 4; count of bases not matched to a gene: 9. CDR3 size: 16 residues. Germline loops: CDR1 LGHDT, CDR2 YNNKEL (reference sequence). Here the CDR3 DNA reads TGTGCCAGCAGCCCCTCAAGCGGGGGCCCTTACAATGAGCAGTTCTTC. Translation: CASSPSSGGPYNEQFF.

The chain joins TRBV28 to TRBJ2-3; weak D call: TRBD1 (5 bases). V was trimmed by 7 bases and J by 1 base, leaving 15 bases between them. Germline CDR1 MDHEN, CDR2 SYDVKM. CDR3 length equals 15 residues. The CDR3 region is CASKLDRFRTDTQYF. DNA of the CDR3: TGTGCCAGCAAACTTGACAGATTCCGCACAGATACGCAGTATTTT.

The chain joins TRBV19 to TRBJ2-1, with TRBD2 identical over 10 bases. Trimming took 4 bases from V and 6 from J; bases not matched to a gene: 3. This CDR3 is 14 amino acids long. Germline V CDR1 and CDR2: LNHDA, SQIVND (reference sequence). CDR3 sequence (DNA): TGTGCCAGTAGTAATAGCGGGAGGATCAATGAGCAGTTCTTC. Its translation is CASSNSGRINEQFF.

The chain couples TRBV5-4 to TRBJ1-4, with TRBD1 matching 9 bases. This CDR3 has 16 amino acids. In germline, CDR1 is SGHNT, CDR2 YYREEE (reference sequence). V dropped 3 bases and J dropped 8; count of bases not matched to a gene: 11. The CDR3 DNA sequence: TGTGCCAGCAGCTGGGAAGCACAGGGGGCGCGAGAAAAACTGTTTTTT. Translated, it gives CASSWEAQGAREKLFF.

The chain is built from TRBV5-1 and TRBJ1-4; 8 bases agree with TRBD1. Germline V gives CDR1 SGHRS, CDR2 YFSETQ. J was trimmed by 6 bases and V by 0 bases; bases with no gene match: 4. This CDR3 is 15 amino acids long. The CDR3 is CASSLVAGGYEKLFF. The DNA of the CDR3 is TGCGCCAGCAGCTTGGTGGCAGGGGGCTATGAAAAACTGTTTTTT.

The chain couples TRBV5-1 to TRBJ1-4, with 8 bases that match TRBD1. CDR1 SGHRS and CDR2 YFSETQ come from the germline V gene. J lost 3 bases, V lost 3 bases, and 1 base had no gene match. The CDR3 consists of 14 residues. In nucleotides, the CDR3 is TGCGCCAGCAGCTCGACAGGGGCTAATGAAAAACTGTTTTTT. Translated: CASSSTGANEKLFF.

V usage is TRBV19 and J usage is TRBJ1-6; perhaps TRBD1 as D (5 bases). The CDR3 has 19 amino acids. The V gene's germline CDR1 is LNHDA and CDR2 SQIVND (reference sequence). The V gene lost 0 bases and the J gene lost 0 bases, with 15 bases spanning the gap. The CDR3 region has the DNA TGTGCCAGTAGTATAGACGTCGGATACCAGGGCTCCTATAATTCACCCCTCCACTTT. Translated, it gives CASSIDVGYQGSYNSPLHF. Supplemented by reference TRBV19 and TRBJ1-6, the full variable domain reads DGGITQSPKYLFRKEGQNVTLSCEQNLNHDAMYWYRQDPGQGLRLIYYSQIVNDFQKGDIAEGYSVSREKKESFPLTVTSAQKNPTAFYLCASSIDVGYQGSYNSPLHFGNGTRLTVT.

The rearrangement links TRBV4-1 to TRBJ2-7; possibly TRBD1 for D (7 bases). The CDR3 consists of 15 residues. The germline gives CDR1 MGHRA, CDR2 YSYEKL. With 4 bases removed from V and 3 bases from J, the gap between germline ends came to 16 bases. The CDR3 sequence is CASSPFGGGLYEQYF. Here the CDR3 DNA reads TGCGCCAGCAGCCCTTTCGGAGGGGGCCTCTACGAGCAGTACTTC.

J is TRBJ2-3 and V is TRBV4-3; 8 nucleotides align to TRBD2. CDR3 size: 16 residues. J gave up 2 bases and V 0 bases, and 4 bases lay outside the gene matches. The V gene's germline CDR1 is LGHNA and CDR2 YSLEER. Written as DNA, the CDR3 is TGCGCCAGCAGCCAAGATACAGCGGGGGCCACAGATACGCAGTATTTT. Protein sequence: CASSQDTAGATDTQYF.

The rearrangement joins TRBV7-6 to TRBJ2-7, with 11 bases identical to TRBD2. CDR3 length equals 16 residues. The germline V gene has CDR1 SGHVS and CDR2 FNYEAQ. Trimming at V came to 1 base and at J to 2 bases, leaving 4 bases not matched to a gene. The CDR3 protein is CASSLGGLAEPYEQYF. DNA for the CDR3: TGTGCCAGCAGCTTAGGGGGACTAGCGGAACCCTACGAGCAGTACTTC.

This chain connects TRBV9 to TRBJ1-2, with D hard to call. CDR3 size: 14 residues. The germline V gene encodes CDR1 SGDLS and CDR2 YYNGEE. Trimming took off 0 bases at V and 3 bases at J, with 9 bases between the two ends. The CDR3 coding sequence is TGTGCCAGCAGCGTAGACTCGATCTACTATGGCTACACCTTC. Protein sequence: CASSVDSIYYGYTF.

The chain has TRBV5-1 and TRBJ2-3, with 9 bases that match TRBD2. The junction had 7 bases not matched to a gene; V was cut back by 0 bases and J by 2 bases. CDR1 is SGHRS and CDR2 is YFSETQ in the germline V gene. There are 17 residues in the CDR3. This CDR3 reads CASSLGYSGGFTDTQYF. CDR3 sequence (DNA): TGCGCCAGCAGCTTGGGATATAGCGGGGGCTTCACAGATACGCAGTATTTT.

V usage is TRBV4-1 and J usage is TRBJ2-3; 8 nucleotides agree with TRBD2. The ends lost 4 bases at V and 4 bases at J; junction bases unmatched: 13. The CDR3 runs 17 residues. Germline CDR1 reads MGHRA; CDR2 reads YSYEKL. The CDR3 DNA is TGCGCCAGCAGCCCCTCCGGGGGCACGGGAGGGCCAGATACGCAGTATTTT. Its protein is CASSPSGGTGGPDTQYF.

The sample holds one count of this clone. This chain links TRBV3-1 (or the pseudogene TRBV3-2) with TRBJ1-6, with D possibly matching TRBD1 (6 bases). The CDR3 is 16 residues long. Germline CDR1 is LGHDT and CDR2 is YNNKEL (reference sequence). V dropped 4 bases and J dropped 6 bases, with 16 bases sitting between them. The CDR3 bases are TGTGCCAGCAGCCTACCACCAGGGGTCGGTAATTCACCCCTCCACTTT. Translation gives CASSLPPGVGNSPLHF.

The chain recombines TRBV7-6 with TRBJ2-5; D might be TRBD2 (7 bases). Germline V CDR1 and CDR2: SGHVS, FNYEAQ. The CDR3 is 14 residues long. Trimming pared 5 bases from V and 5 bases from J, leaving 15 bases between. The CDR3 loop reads CASSHGGPPETQYF. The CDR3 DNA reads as TGTGCCAGCAGCCACGGGGGGCCCCCGGAGACCCAGTACTTC.

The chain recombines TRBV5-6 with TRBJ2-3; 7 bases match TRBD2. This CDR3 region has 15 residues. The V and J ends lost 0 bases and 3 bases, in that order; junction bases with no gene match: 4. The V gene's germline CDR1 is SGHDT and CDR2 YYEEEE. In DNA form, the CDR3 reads TGTGCCAGCAGCTTGGGACTAGCATCAACAGATACGCAGTATTTT. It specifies CASSLGLASTDTQYF.

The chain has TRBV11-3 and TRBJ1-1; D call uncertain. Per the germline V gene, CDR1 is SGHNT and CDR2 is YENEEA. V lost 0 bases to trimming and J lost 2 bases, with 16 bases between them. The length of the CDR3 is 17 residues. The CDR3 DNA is TGTGCCAGCAGCTTAGACCATTCCTTCGGGTACAACACTGAAGCTTTCTTT. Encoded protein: CASSLDHSFGYNTEAFF.

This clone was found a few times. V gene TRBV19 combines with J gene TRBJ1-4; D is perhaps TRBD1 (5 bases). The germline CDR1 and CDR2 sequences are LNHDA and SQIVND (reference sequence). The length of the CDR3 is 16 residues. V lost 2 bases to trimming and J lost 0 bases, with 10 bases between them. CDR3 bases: TGTGCCAGTAGTATAAAACAAGGGGCAACTAATGAAAAACTGTTTTTT. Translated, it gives CASSIKQGATNEKLFF.

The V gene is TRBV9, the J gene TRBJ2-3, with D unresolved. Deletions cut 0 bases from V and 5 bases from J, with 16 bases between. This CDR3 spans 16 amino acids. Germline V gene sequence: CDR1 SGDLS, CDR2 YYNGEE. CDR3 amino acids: CASSVAETGRGDTQYF. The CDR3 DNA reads TGTGCCAGCAGCGTAGCCGAGACTGGCCGAGGAGATACGCAGTATTTT.

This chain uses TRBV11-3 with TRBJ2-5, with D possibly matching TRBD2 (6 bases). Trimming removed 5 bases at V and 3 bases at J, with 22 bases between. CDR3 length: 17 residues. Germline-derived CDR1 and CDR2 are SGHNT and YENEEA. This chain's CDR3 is CASSLGGGLELKETQYF. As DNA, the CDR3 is TGTGCCAGCAGCCTGGGAGGAGGACTTGAACTGAAAGAGACCCAGTACTTC.

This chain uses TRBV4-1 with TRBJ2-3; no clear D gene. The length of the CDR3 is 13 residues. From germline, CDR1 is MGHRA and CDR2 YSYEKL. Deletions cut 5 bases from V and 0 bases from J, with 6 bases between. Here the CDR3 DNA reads TGCGCCAGCAGCTCCGGGAGCACAGATACGCAGTATTTT. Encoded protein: CASSSGSTDTQYF.

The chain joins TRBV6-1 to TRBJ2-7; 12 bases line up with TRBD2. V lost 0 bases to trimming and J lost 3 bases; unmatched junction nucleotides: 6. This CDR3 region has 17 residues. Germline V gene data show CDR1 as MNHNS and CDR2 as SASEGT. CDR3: CASSEALAGGPSYEQYF. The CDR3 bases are TGTGCCAGCAGTGAAGCCCTAGCGGGAGGGCCCAGCTACGAGCAGTACTTC.

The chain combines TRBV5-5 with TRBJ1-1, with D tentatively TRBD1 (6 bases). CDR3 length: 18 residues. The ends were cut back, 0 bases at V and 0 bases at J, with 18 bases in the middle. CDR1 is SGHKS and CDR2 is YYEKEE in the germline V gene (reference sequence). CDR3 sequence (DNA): TGTGCCAGCAGCTTGGTACAGGGATGGTACTCCATGAACACTGAAGCTTTCTTT. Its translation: CASSLVQGWYSMNTEAFF.

The DNA of the CDR3 is TGTGCCAGCGGCTCTACCAGGGGATCCCCTTACGAGCAGTACTTC. Translation: CASGSTRGSPYEQYF. V and J are TRBV7-9 and TRBJ2-7, with D possibly TRBD1 on 6 matching bases. The germline V and J ends were trimmed by 8 bases and 4 bases, with 21 bases remaining between them. Germline assignment: CDR1 SEHNR and CDR2 FQNEAQ (reference sequence). The CDR3 runs 15 residues. The full variable domain, completed using reference TRBV7-9 and TRBJ2-7, is DTGVSQNPRHKITKRGQNVTFRCDPISEHNRLYWYRQTLGQGPEFLTYFQNEAQLEKSRLLSDRFSAERPKGSFSTLEIQRTEQGDSAMYLCASGSTRGSPYEQYFGPGTRLTVT.